This T cell receptor (beta chain) was captured in a study of T-cell reconstitution after alpha-beta-depleted transplantation in children. Findings and caveats of the study: After transplant, high TCRbeta diversity at day 60 in some patients arose from surviving recipient T cells and thymic progenitors. T-cell counts and diversity at one year post-transplant came mainly from newly produced T cells. Several hundred graft clones that had expanded were reportedly the source of alpha-beta T cells about two months after transplant.

Deletions cut 6 bases from V and 5 bases from J, with 13 bases between. CDR3 size: 13 residues. Germline loops: CDR1 SEHNR, CDR2 FQNEAQ (reference sequence). Points on this clonotype: Antigen unknown.

Unique molecular identifiers were incorporated into the prepared TCRbeta library. TCRdb reprocessed the PCR reads with MiXCR, giving one entry per CDR3 protein. This sample has 530,000 or so distinct CDR3 sequences, with 20% to 30% found just once. This chain uses TRBV7-9 with TRBJ2-5; D is unclear. Sequences were derived from PBMCs, sampled before TCRalphabeta/CD19-depleted stem cell transplant. The TCR was taken from a boy under two years old with Wiskott-Aldrich syndrome, due to receive a stem cell transplant. The CDR3 sequence: CASRDQSRETQYF. CDR3 in DNA: TGTGCCAGCAGGGACCAAAGTCGGGAGACCCAGTACTTC.